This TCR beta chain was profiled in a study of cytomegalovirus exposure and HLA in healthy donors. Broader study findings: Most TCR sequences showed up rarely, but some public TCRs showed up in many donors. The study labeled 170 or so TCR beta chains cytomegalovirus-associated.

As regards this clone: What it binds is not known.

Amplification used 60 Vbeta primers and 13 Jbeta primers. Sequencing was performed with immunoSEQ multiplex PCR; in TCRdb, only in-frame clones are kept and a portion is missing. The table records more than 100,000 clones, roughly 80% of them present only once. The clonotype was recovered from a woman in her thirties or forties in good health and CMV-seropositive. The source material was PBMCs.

The CDR3 DNA follows: TGTGCCAGCACCCGAAACCGACAGGTTAACTATGGCTACACCTTC. Its protein product is CASTRNRQVNYGYTF. The chain carries TRBV2 and TRBJ1-2; weak D call: TRBD1 (6 bases). V lost 7 bases to trimming and J lost 1 base, with 16 bases between them. This CDR3 spans 15 amino acids. The germline V gene has CDR1 SNHLY and CDR2 FYNNEI.